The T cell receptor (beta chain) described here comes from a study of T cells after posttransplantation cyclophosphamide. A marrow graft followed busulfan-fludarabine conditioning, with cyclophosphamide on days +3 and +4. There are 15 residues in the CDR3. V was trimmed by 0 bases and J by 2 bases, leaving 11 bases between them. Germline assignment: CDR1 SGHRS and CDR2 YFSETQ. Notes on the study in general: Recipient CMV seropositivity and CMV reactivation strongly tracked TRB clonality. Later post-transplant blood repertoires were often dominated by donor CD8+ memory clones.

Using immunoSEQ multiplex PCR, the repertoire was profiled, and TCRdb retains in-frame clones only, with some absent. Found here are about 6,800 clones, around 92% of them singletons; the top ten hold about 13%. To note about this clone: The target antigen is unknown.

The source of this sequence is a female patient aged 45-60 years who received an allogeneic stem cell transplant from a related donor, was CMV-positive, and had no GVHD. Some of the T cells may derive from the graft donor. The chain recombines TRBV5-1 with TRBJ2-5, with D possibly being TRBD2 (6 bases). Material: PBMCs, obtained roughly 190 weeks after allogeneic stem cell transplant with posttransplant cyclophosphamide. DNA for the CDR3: TGCGCCAGCAGCTTGGGGGGGACTCTACAAGAGACCCAGTACTTC. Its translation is CASSLGGTLQETQYF. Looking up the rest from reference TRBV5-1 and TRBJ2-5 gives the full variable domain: KAGVTQTPRYLIKTRGQQVTLSCSPISGHRSVSWYQQTPGQGLQFLFEYFSETQRNKGNFPGRFSGRQFSNSRSEMNVSTLELGDSALYLCASSLGGTLQETQYFGPGTRLLVL.